This T cell receptor (beta chain) is from a study of metastatic and nonmetastatic thyroid tumors. Across the study: Comparative analysis of repertoires was undertaken across blood and tumor or nodule tissue obtained from malignant and benign thyroid patients. Study outcomes and limitations: Reported TCR beta diversity, measured in blood and tumor, was significantly higher for malignant thyroid tumors than for benign nodules.

The CDR3 is 14 amino acids. V was clipped by 4 bases and J by 2 bases; unmatched bases: 4. Germline CDR1 is SGHTS and CDR2 is YDEGEE. Original processing methods: Researchers built a distant-metastasis classifier for papillary thyroid cancer that drew on CDR3 differences across clinicopathological groups. MiXCR reprocessed the PCR reads for TCRdb. These V and J calls originate from TCRdb's pipeline instead of the authors' own analysis. Among around 20,000 clones listed, around 28% were seen once. All patients were treatment-naive before thyroid surgery. This clone was seen repeatedly, ten times or more. Its antigen is undetermined.

Sequencing was carried out using blood. The receptor was isolated from a female donor with papillary thyroid cancer or a benign thyroid nodule (not recorded which). Some clones in this sample may be carry-over from other donors' samples. The chain has TRBV5-8 and TRBJ2-5; TRBD1 agrees at 8 bases. Written as DNA, the CDR3 is TGTGCCAGCAGCCTGGACAGGGTACAAGAGACCCAGTACTTC. It specifies CASSLDRVQETQYF.